Below, 13 T cell receptor beta chains from the same sample are listed, as sequenced in a study of T cell repertoires in cytomegalovirus infection. TCRdb independently ran MiXCR on the reads; one entry per CDR3 protein. The table includes roughly 300,000 distinct CDR3 sequences, around 25% detected once. Specimen: PBMCs. Receptors were obtained from a human donor in good health (CMV status not recorded). Some clones in this sample may be carry-over from other donors' samples.

This clonotype has only a few counts. The rearrangement joins TRBV11-2 to TRBJ2-6; 8 nucleotides agree with TRBD2. Germline V lookup: CDR1 SGHAT, CDR2 FQNNGV. Germline trimming cut 5 bases from V and 2 bases from J; bases unmatched to any gene: 14. The CDR3 totals 19 residues. Here the CDR3 DNA reads TGTGCCAGCAGCCCGGGTCGAGCGGGAGCATCTCCTGGGGCCAACGTCCTGACTTTC. Translating gives CASSPGRAGASPGANVLTF.

The chain combines TRBV7-2 with TRBJ1-5, with D hard to call. Germline-derived CDR1 and CDR2 are SGHTA and FQGNSA. Trimming pared 5 bases from V and 1 base from J, leaving 9 bases between. CDR3 length: 14 residues. The CDR3 spells CASSLPQSNQPQHF. Written as DNA, the CDR3 is TGTGCCAGCAGCCTTCCGCAGAGCAATCAGCCCCAGCATTTT.

The rearrangement joins TRBV20-1 to TRBJ2-3; 8 bases are shared with TRBD2. The CDR3 is made up of 12 amino acids. CDR1 and CDR2 from the germline V gene are DFQATT and SNEGSKA (reference sequence). CDR3 nucleotide sequence: TGCACAATAGCGGGAAGCACAGATACGCAGTATTTT. This gives the protein CTIAGSTDTQYF.

The CDR3 bases are TGTGCCAGCAGGAGGACAGGGGTGGAACGGTCACCCCTCCACTTT. Amino acid sequence: CASRRTGVERSPLHF. This sequence joins TRBV25-1 and TRBJ1-6; 9 nucleotides align to TRBD1. The CDR3 has 15 amino acids. In germline, CDR1 is MGHDK, CDR2 SYGVNS. V was clipped by 6 bases and J by 10 bases; unmatched bases: 10.

The chain carries TRBV2 and TRBJ1-6, with TRBD1 as a possible D gene (5 bases). Germline loops: CDR1 SNHLY, CDR2 FYNNEI. The CDR3 sequence is 14 residues long. Trimming shortened V by 7 bases and J by 7 bases, and 14 bases separated the two germline ends. This CDR3 is CASKPGTRNSPLHF. The CDR3 DNA is TGTGCCAGCAAGCCCGGGACGAGGAATTCACCCCTCCACTTT.

The genes are TRBV7-9 and TRBJ2-1; weak D call: TRBD2 (6 bases). The CDR3 sequence is 16 residues long. Trimming left V 3 bases short and J 2 bases short, with 14 bases between. In germline, CDR1 is SEHNR, CDR2 FQNEAQ (reference sequence). The CDR3 region has the DNA TGTGCCAGCAGCTTGGCGAGCGGGCTTACCTACAATGAGCAGTTCTTC. Its protein product is CASSLASGLTYNEQFF.

The genes are TRBV6-2 or TRBV6-3 and TRBJ2-7; D might be TRBD2 (6 bases). The CDR3 has 13 residues. CDR1 MNHEY and CDR2 SVGEGT come from the germline V gene. V lost 6 bases, J lost 3 bases, and 12 bases lay in between. The CDR3 sequence is CASSRPDYYEQYF. CDR3 nucleotides: TGTGCCAGCAGCAGACCGGACTACTACGAGCAGTACTTC.

This clonotype came up many times. The chain employs TRBV20-1 and TRBJ2-6; possible D gene TRBD1, 6 bases. Trimming cost V 4 bases and J 1 base, with 11 bases left between them. CDR1 DFQATT and CDR2 SNEGSKA come from the germline V gene (reference sequence). CDR3 length equals 15 residues. CDR3 nucleotides: TGCAGTGCTACTGGGACACCTTCTGGGGCCAACGTCCTGACTTTC. It translates to CSATGTPSGANVLTF.

This chain joins TRBV29-1 and TRBJ1-1; TRBD1 aligns across 7 bases. This CDR3 contains 14 residues. V was pared by 6 bases and J by 1 base, with 8 bases of the junction left unmatched. Germline lookup yields CDR1 SQVTM and CDR2 ANQGSEA. This CDR3 reads CSVHGTAKNTEAFF. The CDR3 DNA is TGCAGCGTCCACGGGACAGCGAAGAACACTGAAGCTTTCTTT. Variable domain in full (rest from reference TRBV29-1 and TRBJ1-1): SAVISQKPSRDICQRGTSLTIQCQVDSQVTMMFWYRQQPGQSLTLIATANQGSEATYESGFVIDKFPISRPNLTFSTLTVSNMSPEDSSIYLCSVHGTAKNTEAFFGQGTRLTVV.

This chain joins TRBV7-9 and TRBJ1-1; TRBD1 might be the D (5 bases). This CDR3 comprises 17 residues. V gave up 5 bases and J gave up 0 bases, with 19 bases separating them. Germline CDR1 and CDR2: SEHNR and FQNEAQ (reference sequence). The CDR3 sequence: CASSAERGRGVNTEAFF. The CDR3 DNA reads as TGTGCCAGCAGCGCGGAACGGGGGAGAGGGGTGAACACTGAAGCTTTCTTT.

This clonotype was detected ten times or more. The chain joins TRBV7-2 to TRBJ1-2, with TRBD1 matching 9 bases. The CDR3 totals 14 residues. Germline V gene sequence: CDR1 SGHTA, CDR2 FQGNSA. The V gene end was trimmed by 5 bases and the J gene end by 8 bases; junction bases not matched to a gene: 9. The CDR3 coding sequence is TGTGCCAGCAGCATTACACAGGGGGCCTTGGGCTACACCTTC. Translated: CASSITQGALGYTF.

This clonotype occurred many times. The chain links TRBV6-5 to TRBJ2-7; 14 bases agree with TRBD2. The V gene's germline CDR1 is MNHEY and CDR2 SVGAGI. CDR3 length: 15 residues. After removal of 2 bases from V and 4 bases from J, the junction contained 1 base not matched to a gene. CDR3 protein: CASSYRLAGGYEQYV. The CDR3 coding sequence is TGTGCCAGCAGTTACCGACTAGCGGGAGGGTACGAGCAGTACGTC.

This clonotype was found a few times. The genes are TRBV7-3 and TRBJ2-3; TRBD2 matches 9 bases. Germline values: CDR1 SGHTA, CDR2 FQGTGA. V lost 4 bases and J lost 3; bases outside the gene matches: 2. There are 14 residues in the CDR3. The CDR3 region has the DNA TGTGCCAGCAGCTCGCTAGCGGGGACAGATACGCAGTATTTT. Amino acid sequence: CASSSLAGTDTQYF.